Listed below are T cell receptor beta chains from one sample, sequenced in a study of CD8+ T cells in alopecia areata. Clones were read by immunoSEQ multiplex PCR, and TCRdb kept only the in-frame ones, dropping some. This sample has 200,000 to 250,000 clones, with around 65% found just once. The sequenced sample was CD4+ T cells sorted from blood, obtained at week 4, from a patient treated with tofacitinib. These receptors were obtained from a human donor with alopecia areata. Both conserved end residues are trimmed from each CDR3. Each record gives: D gene, V gene, CDR3 length, J gene, CDR3 protein. D genes are given only for firm matches.

TRBD1,TRBV4-1,14,TRBJ1-2,ASSQERQGGFYGYT
.,TRBV5-1,13,TRBJ2-5,ASSFGRGQQETQY
TRBD1,TRBV9,15,TRBJ1-3,ASSASRDRSSGNTIY
TRBD1,TRBV5-4,11,TRBJ1-2,ASSLGTGYGYT
.,TRBV14,14,TRBJ1-6,ASSQEGSQGYSPLH
TRBD2,TRBV6-5,14,TRBJ2-5,ASSYVRASGQETQY
.,TRBV7-3,13,TRBJ1-5,ASSPRVQGNQPQH
TRBD2,TRBV10-3,13,TRBJ2-3,ATGTSGGTTDTQY
TRBD1,TRBV5-6,12,TRBJ2-5,ASSITGGGETQY
TRBD2,TRBV5-4,14,TRBJ2-3,ASSSGLAGGTDTQY
TRBD2,TRBV5-1,13,TRBJ2-5,ASSSTLAGGETQY
.,TRBV7-9,9,TRBJ2-5,ASSSQETQY
.,TRBV4-2,12,TRBJ2-7,ASSQVTKPYEQY
.,TRBV9,13,TRBJ2-7,ASSVEPTPSYEQY
.,TRBV6-1,13,TRBJ2-5,ASSDVWERRETQY
.,TRBV10-3,12,TRBJ1-2,AISESVGNYGYT
.,TRBV5-1,13,TRBJ1-2,ASSLDSPGLYGYT
.,TRBV28,12,TRBJ1-2,ASSFSDRPYGYT
.,TRBV7-9,10,TRBJ2-1,ASSLSYNEQF
TRBD1,TRBV11-2,12,TRBJ1-1,ATRQGSMNTEAF
.,TRBV7-8,13,TRBJ2-7,ASSPGGGPSYEQY
.,TRBV5-6,12,TRBJ1-2,ASSLEPGLYGYT
.,TRBV15,14,TRBJ2-5,ATSRAPIGGVETQY
.,TRBV7-2,12,TRBJ2-2,ASTPDRSTGELF
.,TRBV29-1,10,TRBJ1-2,SAMIGVYGYT
.,TRBV9,12,TRBJ1-6,ASSAGGGGSPLH
TRBD1,TRBV29-1,10,TRBJ2-3,SLRGSTDTQY
.,TRBV6-4,11,TRBJ2-3,ASSAGAGDTQY
TRBD1,TRBV6-6,12,TRBJ2-5,ASSFRTGEETQY
.,TRBV30,9,TRBJ2-7,AWSLLYEQY
.,TRBV25-1,13,TRBJ1-6,ASSDGQLHNSPLH
.,TRBV30,9,TRBJ2-2,AWSGAGELF
.,TRBV7-2,11,TRBJ2-3,ATRGISTDTQY
.,TRBV6-1,12,TRBJ2-5,ASGKGQHQETQY
.,TRBV27,10,TRBJ1-6,ASSPRGSPLH
TRBD1,TRBV19,12,TRBJ1-2,ASSARQGIYGYT
.,TRBV4-2,15,TRBJ1-2,ASSQDQARQDSYGYT
TRBD1,TRBV14,13,TRBJ1-2,ASSRGTVANYGYT
TRBD1,TRBV4-1,13,TRBJ2-1,ASSQGDSSYNERF
.,TRBV19,10,TRBJ2-7,ASSNPRGEQY
.,TRBV29-1,8,TRBJ1-1,SVPGQGAF